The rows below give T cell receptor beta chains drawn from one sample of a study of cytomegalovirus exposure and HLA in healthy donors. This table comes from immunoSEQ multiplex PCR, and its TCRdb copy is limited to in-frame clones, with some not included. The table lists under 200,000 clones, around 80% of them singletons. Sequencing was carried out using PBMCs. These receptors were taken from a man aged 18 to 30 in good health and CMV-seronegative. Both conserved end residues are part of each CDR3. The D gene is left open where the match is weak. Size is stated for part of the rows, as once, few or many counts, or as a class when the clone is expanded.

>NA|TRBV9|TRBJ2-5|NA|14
CASSGGGELETQYF
TGTGCCAGCAGCGGAGGGGGGGAATTAGAGACCCAGTACTTC
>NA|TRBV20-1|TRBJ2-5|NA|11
CSGELEETQYF
TGCAGTGGTGAACTAGAAGAGACCCAGTACTTC
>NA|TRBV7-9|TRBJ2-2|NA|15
CASSPTVTPSGELFF
TGTGCCAGCAGCCCCACCGTCACTCCTTCCGGGGAGCTGTTTTTT
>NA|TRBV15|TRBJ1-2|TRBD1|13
CATSMTGASLSTF
TGTGCCACCAGCATGACAGGGGCTTCGCTCTCCACCTTC
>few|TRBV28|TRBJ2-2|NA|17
CASSLSTGAGNTGELFF
TGTGCCAGCAGTTTGTCCACGGGAGCGGGGAACACCGGGGAGCTGTTTTTT
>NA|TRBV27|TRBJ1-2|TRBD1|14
CASSFSDRAGGYTF
TGTGCCAGCAGCTTTTCCGACAGGGCCGGTGGCTACACCTTC
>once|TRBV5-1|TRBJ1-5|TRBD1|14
CASSWGQGDQPQHF
TGCGCCAGCAGCTGGGGACAGGGCGATCAGCCCCAGCATTTT
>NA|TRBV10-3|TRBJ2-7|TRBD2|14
CAIRELAGIGGQYF
TGTGCCATCAGGGAACTAGCGGGAATAGGGGGGCAGTACTTC
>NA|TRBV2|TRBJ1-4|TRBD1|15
CASLDRGLSNEKLFF
TGTGCCAGCCTGGACAGGGGGCTGAGTAATGAAAAACTGTTTTTT
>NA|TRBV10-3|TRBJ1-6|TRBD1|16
CAIRPGQGRMDSPLHF
TGTGCCATCAGGCCTGGACAGGGGAGGATGGATTCACCCCTCCACTTT
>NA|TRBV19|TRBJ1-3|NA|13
CASQVRSGNTIYF
TGTGCCAGTCAGGTCCGCTCTGGAAACACCATATATTTT
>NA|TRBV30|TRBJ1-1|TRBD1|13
CAWDTGVNTEAFF
TGTGCCTGGGATACAGGGGTCAACACTGAAGCTTTCTTT
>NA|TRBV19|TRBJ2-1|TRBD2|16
CASSIRTSGNYNEQFF
TGTGCCAGTAGTATCCGCACTAGCGGGAACTACAATGAGCAGTTCTTC
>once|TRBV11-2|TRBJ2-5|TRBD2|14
CASSTGGVQETQYF
TGTGCCAGCAGCACGGGGGGGGTTCAAGAGACCCAGTACTTC
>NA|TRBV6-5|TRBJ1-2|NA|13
CASAPGVRKGYTF
TGTGCCAGCGCGCCGGGGGTGAGGAAAGGCTACACCTTC
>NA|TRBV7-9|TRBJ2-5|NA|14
CASSPWTSEETQYF
TGTGCCAGCAGCCCGTGGACATCCGAAGAGACCCAGTACTTC
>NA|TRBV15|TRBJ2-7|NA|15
CATSRDRQGSYEQYF
TGTGCCACCAGCAGAGATCGGCAGGGCTCCTACGAGCAGTACTTC
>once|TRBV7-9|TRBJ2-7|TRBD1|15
CSSSLAPGTGYEQYF
TGTTCCAGCAGCTTAGCCCCCGGGACAGGTTACGAGCAGTACTTC
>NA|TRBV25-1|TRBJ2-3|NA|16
CASSEGAGASTDTQYF
TGTGCCAGCAGTGAGGGGGCAGGGGCTAGCACAGATACGCAGTATTTT
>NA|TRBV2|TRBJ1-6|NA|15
CASSGQSSYNSPLHF
TGTGCCAGCAGTGGACAGAGCTCCTATAATTCACCCCTCCACTTT
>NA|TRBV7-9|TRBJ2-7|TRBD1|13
CASSLRQGYEQYF
TGTGCCAGCAGCTTACGACAGGGCTACGAGCAGTACTTC
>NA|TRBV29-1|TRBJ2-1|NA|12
CSVEHFPGEQFF
TGCAGCGTAGAACATTTTCCCGGTGAGCAGTTCTTC
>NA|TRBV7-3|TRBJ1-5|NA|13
CASSYGVNQPQHF
TGTGCCAGCAGCTACGGGGTAAATCAGCCCCAGCATTTT
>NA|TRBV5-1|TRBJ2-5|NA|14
CASSLGSTQETQYF
TGCGCCAGCAGCTTGGGTAGCACGCAGGAGACCCAGTACTTC
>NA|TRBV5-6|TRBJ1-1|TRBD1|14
CASSLPDRGGEAFF
TGTGCCAGCAGCTTGCCCGACAGGGGTGGGGAAGCTTTCTTT
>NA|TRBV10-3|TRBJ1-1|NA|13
CAIRDTLGTEAFF
TGTGCCATCAGGGACACCTTGGGCACTGAAGCTTTCTTT
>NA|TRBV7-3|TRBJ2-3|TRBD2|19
CASSLSGTSGVAYTDTQYF
TGTGCCAGCAGCTTATCTGGGACTAGCGGGGTTGCATACACAGATACGCAGTATTTT
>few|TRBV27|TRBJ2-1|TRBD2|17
CASSFRWAGGSYNEQFF
TGTGCCAGCAGTTTTCGGTGGGCGGGAGGGTCCTACAATGAGCAGTTCTTC
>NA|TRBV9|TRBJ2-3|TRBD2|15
CASSVSGRAADTQYF
TGTGCCAGCAGCGTTAGCGGGAGAGCAGCAGATACGCAGTATTTT
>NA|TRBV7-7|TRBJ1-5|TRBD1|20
CASSPRNRGFHRTGNGPQHF
TGTGCTAGCAGCCCAAGGAACAGGGGTTTTCATCGAACGGGGAATGGGCCCCAGCATTTT
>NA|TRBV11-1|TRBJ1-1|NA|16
CASSFRIAGRGTEAFF
TGTGCCAGCAGCTTCCGTATTGCGGGGAGGGGCACTGAAGCTTTCTTT
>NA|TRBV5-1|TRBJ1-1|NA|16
CASSLNDPRVGTEAFF
TGCGCCAGCAGCTTGAATGACCCCAGGGTCGGGACTGAAGCTTTCTTT
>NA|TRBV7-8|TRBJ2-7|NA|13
CASSPGLTYEQYF
TGTGCCAGCAGCCCGGGACTTACCTACGAGCAGTACTTC
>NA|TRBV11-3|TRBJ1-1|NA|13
CASSSHMNTEAFF
TGTGCTAGCAGCTCACACATGAACACTGAAGCTTTCTTT
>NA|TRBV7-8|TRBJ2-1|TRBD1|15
CASSLGTGQYNEQFF
TGCGCCAGCAGCTTAGGGACAGGGCAATACAATGAGCAGTTCTTC
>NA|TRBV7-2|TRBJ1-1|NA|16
CASSLEATRVNTEAFF
TGTGCCAGCAGCTTAGAAGCCACGAGGGTGAACACTGAAGCTTTCTTT
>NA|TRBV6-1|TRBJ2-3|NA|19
CASSETGRAGALIMDTQYF
TGTGCCAGCAGTGAAACTGGTCGGGCGGGGGCCTTAATAATGGATACGCAGTATTTT
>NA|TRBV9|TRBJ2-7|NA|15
CASSVAAASIYEQYF
TGTGCCAGCAGCGTAGCGGCGGCATCAATCTACGAGCAGTACTTC
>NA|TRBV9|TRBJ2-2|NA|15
CASSPASEGTGELFF
TGTGCCAGCAGCCCGGCTAGCGAGGGCACCGGGGAGCTGTTTTTT
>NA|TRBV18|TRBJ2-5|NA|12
CASSRQEETQYF
TGTGCCAGCTCCCGGCAGGAAGAGACCCAGTACTTC
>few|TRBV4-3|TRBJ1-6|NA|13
CASSQDSSSPLHF
TGCGCCAGCAGCCAAGATAGTTCTTCACCCCTCCACTTT
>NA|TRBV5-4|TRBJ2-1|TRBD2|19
CASSLGGALAGGLYNEQFF
TGTGCCAGCAGCTTGGGGGGGGCACTAGCGGGAGGGCTCTACAATGAGCAGTTCTTC
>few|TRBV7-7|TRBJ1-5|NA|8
CAGLPQHF
TGTGCTGGCTTGCCCCAGCATTTT
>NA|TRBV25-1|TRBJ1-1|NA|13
CASTEQGNTEAFF
TGTGCCAGCACTGAACAGGGGAACACTGAAGCTTTCTTT
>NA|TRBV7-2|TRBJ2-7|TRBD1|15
CASSFSYRGSYEQYF
TGTGCCAGCAGCTTTTCATACAGGGGGTCCTACGAGCAGTACTTC